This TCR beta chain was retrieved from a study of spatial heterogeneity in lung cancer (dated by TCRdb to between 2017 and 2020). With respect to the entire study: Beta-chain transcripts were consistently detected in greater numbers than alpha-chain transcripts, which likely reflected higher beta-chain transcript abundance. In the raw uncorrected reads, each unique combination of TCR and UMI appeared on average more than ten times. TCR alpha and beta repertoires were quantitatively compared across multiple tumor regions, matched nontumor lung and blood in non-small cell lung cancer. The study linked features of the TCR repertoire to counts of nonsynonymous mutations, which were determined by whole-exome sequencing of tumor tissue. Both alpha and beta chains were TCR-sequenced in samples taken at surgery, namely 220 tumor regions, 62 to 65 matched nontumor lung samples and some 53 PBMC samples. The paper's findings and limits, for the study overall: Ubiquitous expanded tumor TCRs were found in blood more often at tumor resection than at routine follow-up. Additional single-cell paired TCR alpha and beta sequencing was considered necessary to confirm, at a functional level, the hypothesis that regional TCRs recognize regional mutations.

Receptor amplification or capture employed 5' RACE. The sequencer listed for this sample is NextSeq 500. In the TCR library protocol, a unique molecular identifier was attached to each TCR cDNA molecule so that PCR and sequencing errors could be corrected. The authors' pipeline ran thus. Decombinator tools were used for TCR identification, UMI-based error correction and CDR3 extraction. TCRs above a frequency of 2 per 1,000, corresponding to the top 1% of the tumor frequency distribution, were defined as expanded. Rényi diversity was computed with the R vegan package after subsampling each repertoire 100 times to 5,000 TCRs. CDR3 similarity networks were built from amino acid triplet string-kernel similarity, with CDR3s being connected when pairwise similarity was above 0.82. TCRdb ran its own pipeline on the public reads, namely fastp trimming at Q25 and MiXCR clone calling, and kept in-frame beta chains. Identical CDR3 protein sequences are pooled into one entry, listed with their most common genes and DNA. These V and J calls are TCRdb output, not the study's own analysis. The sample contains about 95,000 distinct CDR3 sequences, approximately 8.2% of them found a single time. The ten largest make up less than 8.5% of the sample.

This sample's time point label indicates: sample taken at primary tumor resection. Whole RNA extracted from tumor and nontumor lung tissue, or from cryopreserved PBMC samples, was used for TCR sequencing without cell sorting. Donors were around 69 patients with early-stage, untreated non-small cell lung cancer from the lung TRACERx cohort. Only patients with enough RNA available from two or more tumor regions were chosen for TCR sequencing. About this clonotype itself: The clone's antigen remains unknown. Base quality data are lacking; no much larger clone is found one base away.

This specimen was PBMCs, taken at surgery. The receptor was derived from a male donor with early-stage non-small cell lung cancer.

The DNA reads as follows: TGTGCCAGCAGCCAAGAGCCTAGCGGGAGTCGGTACAATGAGCAGTTCTTC. The encoded protein is CASSQEPSGSRYNEQFF. The rearranged segments are TRBV4-2 and TRBJ2-1; TRBD2 lines up with 10 middle nucleotides. The germline V gene sets CDR1 to LGHNA and CDR2 to YNFKEQ. At the junction V is shortened by 0 bases and J by 4 bases; bases outside the gene matches: 6. The CDR3, from cysteine to phenylalanine, totals 17 residues. Only the CDR3 portion is preserved as DNA: 51 bases, with reading frame beginning at the first base.